The following is a T cell receptor beta chain sequence with its context. The CDR3 consists of 14 residues. As handled by the study authors: How many nucleated cells were present was estimated from reference gene primer amplification. The table came from immunoSEQ multiplex PCR; TCRdb's copy has only in-frame clones and leaves some out. Clonal size and the V and J genes are those of that table, whereas D and trimming came from the DNA. The repertoire consists of around 45,000 clones, with almost 85% occurring once and the leading ten covering 20% to 30%. The data were obtained in a study of blood T cell repertoires in COVID-19. Looking at the study overall: The samples span acute and convalescent COVID-19 from the United States, Italy and Spain. Sources were T cells, B-cell-depleted T cells, or PBMCs; the material itself was cDNA or gDNA.

The source material was peripheral blood. This TCR derives from a woman aged 55 to 70 with acute or convalescent COVID-19. The chain recombines TRBV21-1 with TRBJ2-2; the DNA was not compared with TRBD1, the D call given in the table. TRBV21-1 is termed a pseudogene. CDR3: CASSLTGKAGELFF. CDR3 bases: TGTGCCAGCAGCCTAACAGGGAAGGCCGGGGAGCTGTTTTTT.